One T cell receptor beta chain is described in this entry. This sample stems from a study of T cell responses to AZD1222 COVID-19 vaccine. The protocol was immunoSEQ multiplex PCR, while the TCRdb copy is restricted to in-frame clones and leaves out a portion. The sample holds approximately 150,000 clones, about 92% seen once. The material was peripheral blood, obtained on day 0 of AZD1222 vaccination. This receptor was taken from an adult in good health.

The CDR3 reads CASSSSRAHHVDYTF. The DNA of the CDR3 is TGTGCCAGCAGTTCAAGCCGGGCCCACCACGTCGACTACACCTTC. This chain links TRBV27 with TRBJ1-2; D unclear. CDR1 is MNHEY, CDR2 SMNVEV, per germline (reference sequence). Trimming stripped 4 bases from V and 10 bases from J, with 22 bases between. The CDR3 totals 15 residues.